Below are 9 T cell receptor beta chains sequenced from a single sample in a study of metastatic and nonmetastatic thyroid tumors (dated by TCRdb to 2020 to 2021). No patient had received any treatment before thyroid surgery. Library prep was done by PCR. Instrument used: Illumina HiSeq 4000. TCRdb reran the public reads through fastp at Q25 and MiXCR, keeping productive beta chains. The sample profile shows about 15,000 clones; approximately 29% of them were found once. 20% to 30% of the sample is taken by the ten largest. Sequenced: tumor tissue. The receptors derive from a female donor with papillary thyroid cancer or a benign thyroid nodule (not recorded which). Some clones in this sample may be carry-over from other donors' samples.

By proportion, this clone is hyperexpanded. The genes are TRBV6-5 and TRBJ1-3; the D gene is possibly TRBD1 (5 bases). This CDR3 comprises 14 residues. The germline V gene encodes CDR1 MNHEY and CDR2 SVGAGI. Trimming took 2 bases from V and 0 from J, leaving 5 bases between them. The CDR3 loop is CASSYDSSGNTIYF. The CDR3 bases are TGTGCCAGCAGTTACGACAGCTCTGGAAACACCATATATTTT.

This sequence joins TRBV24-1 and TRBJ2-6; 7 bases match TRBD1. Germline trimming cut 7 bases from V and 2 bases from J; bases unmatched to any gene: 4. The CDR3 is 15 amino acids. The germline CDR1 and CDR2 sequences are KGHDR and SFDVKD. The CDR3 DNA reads TGTGCCACCAGCCCAGGGGGACCTGGGGCCAACGTCCTGACTTTC. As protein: CATSPGGPGANVLTF.

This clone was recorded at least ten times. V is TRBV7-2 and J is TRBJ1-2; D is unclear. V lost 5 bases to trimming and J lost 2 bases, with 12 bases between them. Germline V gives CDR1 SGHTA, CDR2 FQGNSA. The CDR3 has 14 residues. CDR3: CASSPQTSNYGYTF. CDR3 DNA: TGTGCCAGCAGCCCCCAGACTTCAAACTATGGCTACACCTTC.

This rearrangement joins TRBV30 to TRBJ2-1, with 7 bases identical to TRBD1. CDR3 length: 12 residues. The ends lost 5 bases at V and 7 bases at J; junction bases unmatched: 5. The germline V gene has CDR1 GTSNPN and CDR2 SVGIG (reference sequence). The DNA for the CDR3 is TGTGCCTGGGACAGGGATAAAAATGAGCAGTTCTTC. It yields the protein CAWDRDKNEQFF.

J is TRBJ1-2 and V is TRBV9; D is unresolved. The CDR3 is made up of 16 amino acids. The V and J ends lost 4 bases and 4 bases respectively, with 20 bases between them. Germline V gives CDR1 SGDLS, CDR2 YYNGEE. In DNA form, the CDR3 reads TGTGCCAGCAGCATCAGCCAGGACTCCCTTACCTATGGCTACACCTTC. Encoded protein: CASSISQDSLTYGYTF.

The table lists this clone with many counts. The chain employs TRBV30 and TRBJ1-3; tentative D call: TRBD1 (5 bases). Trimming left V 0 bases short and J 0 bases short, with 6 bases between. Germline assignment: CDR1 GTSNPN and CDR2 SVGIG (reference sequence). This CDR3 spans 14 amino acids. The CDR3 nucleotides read TGTGCCTGGAGTGTGGGGGGCTCTGGAAACACCATATATTTT. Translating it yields CAWSVGGSGNTIYF.

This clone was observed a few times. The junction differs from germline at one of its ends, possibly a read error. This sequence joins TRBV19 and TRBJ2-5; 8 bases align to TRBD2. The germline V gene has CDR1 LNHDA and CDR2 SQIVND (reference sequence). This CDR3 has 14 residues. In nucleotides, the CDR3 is TGTGCCACTAGTGGGACTAGTCATGTCGATACCCAGTACTTC. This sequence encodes CATSGTSHVDTQYF.

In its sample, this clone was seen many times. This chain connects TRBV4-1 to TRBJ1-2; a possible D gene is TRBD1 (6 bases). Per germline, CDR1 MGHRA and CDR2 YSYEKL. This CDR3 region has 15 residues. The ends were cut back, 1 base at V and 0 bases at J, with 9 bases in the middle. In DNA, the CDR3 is TGCGCCAGCAGCCAAGTGGGGACAACTAACTATGGCTACACCTTC. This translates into CASSQVGTTNYGYTF.

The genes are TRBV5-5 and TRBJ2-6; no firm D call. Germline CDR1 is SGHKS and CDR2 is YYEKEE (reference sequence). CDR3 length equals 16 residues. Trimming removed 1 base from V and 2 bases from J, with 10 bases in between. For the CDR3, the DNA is TGTGCCAGCAGCTTGTTTAACTCAGCTGGGGCCAACGTCCTGACTTTC. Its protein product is CASSLFNSAGANVLTF.